The 8 T cell receptor beta chains given below trace back to one sample, sequenced in a study of PD-1 blockade in classical Hodgkin lymphoma. No patient escaped relapse after autologous stem cell transplantation, and brentuximab vedotin exposure varied. The repertoire was sequenced with immunoSEQ multiplex PCR; TCRdb's copy has only in-frame clones and lacks some. Among some 13,000 clones listed, roughly 82% were seen once. Source: peripheral blood mononuclear cells (PBMCs), taken at baseline. The receptors shown here come from a human donor with classical Hodgkin lymphoma.

This clone has more than one count but fewer than ten. The chain employs TRBV28 and TRBJ2-5; D gene ambiguous. V lost 6 bases and J lost 10, with 18 bases in between. The CDR3 sequence is 13 residues long. Germline V gene sequence: CDR1 MDHEN, CDR2 SYDVKM. This CDR3 reads CASRTSTPRDQYF. CDR3 coding DNA: TGTGCCAGCAGGACAAGCACCCCAAGAGACCAGTACTTC.

The V and J genes are TRBV19 and TRBJ2-5; TRBD1 is a possible D gene (5 bases). This CDR3 contains 15 residues. Germline V gene data show CDR1 as LNHDA and CDR2 as SQIVND (reference sequence). Trimming took 7 bases from V and 1 from J, leaving 16 bases between them. The CDR3 here is CASTVDEGVQETQYF. CDR3 nucleotides: TGTGCCAGTACCGTGGATGAAGGGGTCCAAGAGACCCAGTACTTC.

The chain couples TRBV18 to TRBJ1-5; TRBD1 agrees at 7 bases. Germline values: CDR1 KGHSH, CDR2 LQKENI. V gave up 6 bases and J gave up 8 bases; unmatched junction bases: 10. The CDR3 is made up of 14 amino acids. The chain's CDR3 is CASSLDRAREPQHF. As DNA, the CDR3 is TGTGCCAGCTCCCTTGACAGGGCCAGGGAGCCCCAGCATTTT.

This chain uses TRBV7-2 with TRBJ1-5, with 9 positions matching TRBD1. The V gene end was trimmed by 5 bases and the J gene end by 4 bases; junction bases not matched to a gene: 3. The CDR3 is 14 residues long. Germline values: CDR1 SGHTA, CDR2 FQGNSA. CDR3 DNA sequence: TGTGCCAGCAGCCCGACAGGGGGAAATCAGCCCCAGCATTTT. It codes for CASSPTGGNQPQHF.

This chain links TRBV7-3 with TRBJ2-5; no reliable D call. Looked up from germline, CDR1 is SGHTA and CDR2 is FQGTGA. The CDR3 runs to 16 residues. The germline V and J ends were trimmed by 2 bases and 5 bases, with 18 bases remaining between them. The CDR3 reads CASSLGDVSLGETQYF. DNA for the CDR3: TGTGCCAGCAGCTTAGGAGACGTATCGTTGGGGGAGACCCAGTACTTC.

The gene calls are TRBV6-4 and TRBJ2-2; 9 bases line up with TRBD1. Germline CDR1 is MRHNA and CDR2 is SNTAGT. The length of the CDR3 is 17 residues. V lost 6 bases to trimming and J lost 2 bases; unmatched junction nucleotides: 10. CDR3 in DNA: TGTGCCAGCAGCAGGGCCGGGACAGGGTCAAACACCGGGGAGCTGTTTTTT. As protein: CASSRAGTGSNTGELFF.

Written as DNA, the CDR3 is TGTGCCAGCTCACCACGGGTGGGGGAGCAGTACTTC. This gives the protein CASSPRVGEQYF. The chain employs TRBV18 and TRBJ2-7, with unresolved D. Germline CDR1 is KGHSH and CDR2 is LQKENI. The CDR3 loop spans 12 amino acids. V dropped 1 base and J dropped 7 bases, with 8 bases sitting between them.

This chain uses TRBV9 with TRBJ2-3; 11 nucleotides agree with TRBD2. The CDR3 consists of 18 residues. V was pared by 3 bases and J by 5 bases, with 14 bases of the junction left unmatched. Per germline, CDR1 SGDLS and CDR2 YYNGEE. CDR3 sequence reads: CASSALAGALSYGDTQYF. The CDR3 nucleotides are TGTGCCAGCAGCGCACTAGCGGGGGCCCTATCATATGGAGATACGCAGTATTTT.